Listed below are T cell receptor beta chains from one sample, sequenced in a study of cytotoxic CD8 clonotypes in ibrutinib-treated CLL. Measured with immunoSEQ multiplex PCR; TCRdb has only the in-frame clones, and not every one. The sample includes fewer than 300,000 clones, around 77% seen only once; the top ten take around 6%. Sequencing used PBMCs, obtained at disease progression, from a patient treated with ibrutinib. The receptors stem from a human donor with chronic lymphocytic leukemia. Each CDR3 is given with its conserved first and last residue. The D gene is left open where the match is weak. Clone size is stated in some rows and not others, as once, few, many or a class when expanded.

clone size,D gene,V gene,J gene,CDR3 DNA,CDR3 protein
NA,NA,TRBV5-1,TRBJ2-2,TGCGCCAGCAGCGCTCGGAACACCGGGGAGCTGTTTTTT,CASSARNTGELFF
NA,NA,TRBV13,TRBJ1-1,TGTGCCAGCAGCTTAGCCTTACAGGTTATGAACACTGAAGCTTTCTTT,CASSLALQVMNTEAFF
NA,NA,TRBV2,TRBJ2-1,TGTGCCAGCAGTGAAGGGAGATACAATGAGCAGTTCTTC,CASSEGRYNEQFF
few,NA,TRBV5-1,TRBJ1-1,TGCGCCAGCAGCCTCGGACCAACTGAAGCTTTCTTT,CASSLGPTEAFF
NA,TRBD1,TRBV19,TRBJ2-7,TGTGCCAGTAGTATTGGGACAGGGGGCTTCGAGCAGTACTTC,CASSIGTGGFEQYF
once,TRBD2,TRBV27,TRBJ2-7,TGTGCCAGCAGTTTAGGGCAGGGACTAGGCGCCGAGCAGTACTTC,CASSLGQGLGAEQYF
NA,NA,TRBV9,TRBJ2-1,TGTGCCAGCAGTTTCCCACTAGATTCCTCCTACAATGAGCAGTTCTTC,CASSFPLDSSYNEQFF
NA,TRBD1,TRBV2,TRBJ1-1,TGTGCCAGCAGTGAGCTGACAGGGGGGGGCACTGAAGCTTTCTTT,CASSELTGGGTEAFF
NA,NA,TRBV7-7,TRBJ1-4,TGTGCCAGCAGCGCCACAGGGAGTCGGAATGAAAAACTGTTTTTT,CASSATGSRNEKLFF
NA,NA,TRBV19,TRBJ2-7,TGTGCCAGTAGTATACCGGGACAAGCCTCCTACGAGCAGTACTTC,CASSIPGQASYEQYF
NA,NA,TRBV15,TRBJ2-6,TGTGCCACCAGCAGAGATAGGGCTGGGGCCAACGTCCTGACTTTC,CATSRDRAGANVLTF
NA,NA,TRBV7-2,TRBJ1-1,TGTGCCAGCAAGAGGTGGGGTGGCACTGAAGCTTTCTTT,CASKRWGGTEAFF
NA,TRBD1,TRBV2,TRBJ1-3,TGTGCCAGCAGCGGGGACAGGGTTGGAAACACCATATATTTT,CASSGDRVGNTIYF
NA,TRBD1,TRBV11-2,TRBJ2-3,TGTGCCAGCAGCTTACTACGATCCAGGGGGACAGCTAGCACAGATACGCAGTATTTT,CASSLLRSRGTASTDTQYF
NA,NA,TRBV9,TRBJ1-2,TGTGCCAGCAGCTCCAGGACAGTCTATGGCTACACCTTC,CASSSRTVYGYTF
NA,TRBD2,TRBV27,TRBJ2-1,TGTGCCAGCAGTCCTGCCCCCCTAGCGGGAGGGCCGGATGAGCAGTTCTTC,CASSPAPLAGGPDEQFF
NA,NA,TRBV4-2,TRBJ1-6,TGTGCCAGCAGCGGGGGGCTTAATAATTCACCCCTCCACTTT,CASSGGLNNSPLHF
NA,TRBD2,TRBV5-1,TRBJ2-7,TGCGCCAGCGGATCTAGCGGGAGCTTAAGGGAGCAGTACTTC,CASGSSGSLREQYF
NA,NA,TRBV28,TRBJ2-7,TGTGCCAGCAGTTCACAGAGGACAGCCAAAAGCTCCTACGAGCAGTACTTC,CASSSQRTAKSSYEQYF
NA,TRBD2,TRBV7-8,TRBJ2-7,TGTGCCAGCAGCTATCAGATGCGGGGGTTACCCCAAACACTCTACGAGCAGTACTTC,CASSYQMRGLPQTLYEQYF
few,NA,TRBV7-6,TRBJ2-5,TGTGCCAGCAGCTTAGGTCGGGCGGGTGGGGAGACCCAGTACTTC,CASSLGRAGGETQYF
NA,NA,TRBV9,TRBJ2-7,TGTGCCAGCAGCCAAGAGGACTCCCTTTCCTACGAGCAGTACTTC,CASSQEDSLSYEQYF
NA,TRBD2,TRBV9,TRBJ2-3,TGTGCCAGCAGCGTCAGCGGGGGGCGCTCCACAGATACGCAGTATTTT,CASSVSGGRSTDTQYF
NA,NA,TRBV9,TRBJ2-1,TGTGCCAGCAGCGTAGCGAAAGAAAGCTCCTACAATGAGCAGTTCTTC,CASSVAKESSYNEQFF
NA,NA,TRBV29-1,TRBJ2-7,TGCAGCGGAGGGGAGTTCACCTACGAGCAGTACTTC,CSGGEFTYEQYF
NA,NA,TRBV4-1,TRBJ2-3,TGCGCCAGCAGCCAAGTCGGTGGGGGGGCCGCAGATACGCAGTATTTT,CASSQVGGGAADTQYF
NA,NA,TRBV27,TRBJ2-7,TGTGCCAGCAGCCAAACCTGGACGGGGGCGCAGTACTTC,CASSQTWTGAQYF
NA,TRBD2,TRBV9,TRBJ2-7,TGTGCCAGCAGCCCCACCGCTAGCGGGGTGCAATACGAGCAGTACTTC,CASSPTASGVQYEQYF
NA,NA,TRBV14,TRBJ2-6,TGTGCCAGCAGCCAGTTTCGGGGTACTGGGGCCAACGTCCTGACTTTC,CASSQFRGTGANVLTF
NA,NA,TRBV2,TRBJ1-6,TGTGCCAGCAGGGGAGGGGGACCCCTTGGTTCACCCCTCCACTTT,CASRGGGPLGSPLHF
NA,NA,TRBV6-5,TRBJ1-1,TGTGCCAGCAGTTACATTGGGGGCACTGAAGCTTTCTTT,CASSYIGGTEAFF
NA,NA,TRBV28,TRBJ1-2,TGTGCCAGCACCCTAGGCTATGGCTACACCTTC,CASTLGYGYTF
NA,TRBD2,TRBV29-1,TRBJ2-7,TGCAGCGTTGGACTTGGACTAGCGGGAGGACGAGGGCAGTACTTC,CSVGLGLAGGRGQYF
NA,NA,TRBV7-6,TRBJ2-7,TGTGCCAGCAGCTTAGCGGGGGGGCCTGGGGACGAGCAGTACTTC,CASSLAGGPGDEQYF
NA,NA,TRBV6-5,TRBJ2-1,TGTGCCAGCCGGGGGAATTCGGGTGCGGATGAGCAGTTCTTC,CASRGNSGADEQFF
NA,NA,TRBV20-1,TRBJ2-3,TGCAGTGCTAGTAGACCTGATACGCAGTATTTT,CSASRPDTQYF
NA,NA,TRBV5-1,TRBJ2-1,TGCGCCAGCAGCCCTAACACCGACAATGAGCAGTTCTTC,CASSPNTDNEQFF
NA,TRBD2,TRBV7-2,TRBJ2-5,TGTGCCAGCAGCTTAGCAAGAGCGGGGGAGACCCAGTACTTC,CASSLARAGETQYF
once,NA,TRBV6-1,TRBJ1-1,TGTGCCAGCATTAGAGGGCTCTCTGAAGCTTTCTTT,CASIRGLSEAFF
NA,TRBD1,TRBV19,TRBJ1-5,TGTGCCAGTAGTATAGACGCGGACAGGGTTTTAAGCAATCAGCCCCAGCATTTT,CASSIDADRVLSNQPQHF
NA,NA,TRBV4-1,TRBJ2-7,TGCGCCAGCAGCCAACCCTCAGGATACGAGCAGTACTTC,CASSQPSGYEQYF
NA,NA,TRBV10-3,TRBJ2-2,TGTGCCATCGGGGGCGGCGGGGCGCCTCCCGGGGAGCTGTTTTTT,CAIGGGGAPPGELFF
once,NA,TRBV12-5,TRBJ2-1,TGTGCTAGTGGTTTGCGGGATGAGCAGTTCTTC,CASGLRDEQFF
NA,TRBD2,TRBV9,TRBJ2-1,TGTGCCAGCAGCCCAACGGGGGGGCCACTCCCCTACAATGAGCAGTTCTTC,CASSPTGGPLPYNEQFF
NA,NA,TRBV6-1,TRBJ1-6,TGTGCCAGCAGACCCACGAACGGGGCCTCCTCACCCCTCCACTTT,CASRPTNGASSPLHF
NA,TRBD1,TRBV4-2,TRBJ1-4,TGTGCCAGCAGCCACCGTCCACAGGGGGCGCCCCGTTCTACAACTAATGAAAAACTGTTTTTT,CASSHRPQGAPRSTTNEKLFF
NA,TRBD1,TRBV2,TRBJ1-1,TGTGCCAGCAGTAAGACAGGGAGGGTTTTCAGGGACACTGAAGCTTTCTTT,CASSKTGRVFRDTEAFF
once,TRBD1,TRBV19,TRBJ1-4,TGTGCCAGTAGACCGGGACAGGGATATAATGAAAAACTGTTTTTT,CASRPGQGYNEKLFF
few,NA,TRBV25-1,TRBJ2-7,TGTGCCAGCAGTGAATATTTTGACGAGCAGTACTTC,CASSEYFDEQYF
NA,NA,TRBV4-1,TRBJ1-5,TGCGCCAGCAGCCGACGGACAGATCAGCCCCAGCATTTT,CASSRRTDQPQHF
few,TRBD1,TRBV4-1,TRBJ1-2,TGCGCCAGCAGCCTTGGGACAGGGTCTTATGGCTACACCTTC,CASSLGTGSYGYTF
NA,NA,TRBV10-2,TRBJ2-7,TGCGCCAGCAGTGTGGCAGGGGTCGAGCAGTACTTC,CASSVAGVEQYF
NA,TRBD1,TRBV11-2,TRBJ2-2,TGTGCCAGCAGCCCTAGGGACAGAAGGACCGGGGAGCTGTTTTTT,CASSPRDRRTGELFF
NA,TRBD1,TRBV18,TRBJ2-3,TGTGCCAGCTCACCTGGGACAGGGCGTGCAGATACGCAGTATTTT,CASSPGTGRADTQYF
few,NA,TRBV6-5,TRBJ2-7,TGTGCCAGCAGTTACTCGACTGGCGAGCAGTACTTC,CASSYSTGEQYF
NA,NA,TRBV7-3,TRBJ2-2,TGTGCCAGCAGAGCGAACACCGGGGAGCTGTTTTTT,CASRANTGELFF
NA,TRBD1,TRBV9,TRBJ1-1,TGTGCCAGCAGCGTAGGGGACAGGTCCACTGAAGCTTTCTTT,CASSVGDRSTEAFF